This TCR beta chain was recovered during a study of T cells in Graves' hyperthyroidism and ophthalmopathy. V shed 6 bases and J shed 0 bases, with 8 bases lying between them. CDR3 length equals 13 residues. Germline V gene sequence: CDR1 SGHTA, CDR2 FQGTGA. This clonotype was seen many times. The TCR beta CDR3 regions underwent amplification using RNA transcripts as the source. Using the HTBI primer set, a first-round RT-PCR was run on the TCR CDR3. MiXCR was run by TCRdb on the multiplex PCR reads, yielding one entry per CDR3 protein. The data contain 530,000 or so distinct CDR3 sequences, approximately 25% of them singletons.

The specimen was blood. This TCR derives from a woman in her 30s with Graves' ophthalmopathy. This chain joins TRBV7-3 and TRBJ1-1, with D perhaps matching TRBD1 (5 bases). As DNA, the CDR3 is TGTGCCAGCAGGAGGACACTGAACACTGAAGCTTTCTTT. This codes for CASRRTLNTEAFF.